This T cell receptor (beta chain) was identified during a study of cytomegalovirus exposure and HLA in healthy donors. Trimming stripped 2 bases from V and 0 bases from J, with 19 bases between. The CDR3 is made up of 18 amino acids. Germline V gene lookup returns CDR1 SEHNR and CDR2 FQNEAQ (reference sequence). Primers for the PCR totalled 60 Vbeta and 13 Jbeta. Only in-frame clones appear in the TCRdb table, and some are missing; sequencing was by immunoSEQ multiplex PCR. Among 150,000 to 200,000 clones listed, around 83% were seen once. The chain combines TRBV7-9 with TRBJ1-1; D is unresolved. The receptor's source is a man aged 40-49 years in good health and CMV-seropositive. Sequences were obtained from PBMCs. DNA of the CDR3: TGTGCCAGCAGCTTATTATCGGTCTGGCGGAATTTGAACACTGAAGCTTTCTTT. This encodes CASSLLSVWRNLNTEAFF.